A selection of T cell receptor beta chains follows, all from one sample in a study of cytomegalovirus exposure and HLA in healthy donors. Some clones are missing from TCRdb's copy, which holds only in-frame ones; the method was immunoSEQ multiplex PCR. The data hold around 25,000 clones, with approximately 79% observed a single time. The specimen was PBMCs. These receptors were obtained from a male donor in good health and CMV-seronegative. CDR3s include the opening cysteine and the closing phenylalanine or tryptophan. D genes are given only for firm matches.

v_call: TRBV4-3
d_call: .
cdr3_aa: CASSQDQGGYTF

v_call: TRBV30
d_call: .
cdr3_aa: CAWSKWGQTLGNQPQHF

v_call: TRBV7-9
d_call: .
cdr3_aa: CASSRVVSTTHSYEQYF

v_call: TRBV21-1
d_call: .
cdr3_aa: CASPEKGQNPPSGTQYF

v_call: TRBV11-2
d_call: .
cdr3_aa: CASSLVGTYNEQFF

v_call: TRBV5-1
d_call: TRBD2
cdr3_aa: CASSWLAGESNEQFF

v_call: TRBV28
d_call: TRBD1
cdr3_aa: CASLRGYSNQPQHF

v_call: TRBV16
d_call: .
cdr3_aa: CASSPSYGYTF

v_call: TRBV28
d_call: TRBD1
cdr3_aa: CASRSGQGDTEAFF

v_call: TRBV6-1
d_call: TRBD1
cdr3_aa: CASYRDRAYGYTF

v_call: TRBV9
d_call: TRBD2
cdr3_aa: CASSVAGGGGRAAGELFF

v_call: TRBV7-9
d_call: TRBD2
cdr3_aa: CASSLGLAGGRAQYF

v_call: TRBV2
d_call: TRBD1
cdr3_aa: CASSGDRRVANTGELFF

v_call: TRBV7-8
d_call: TRBD2
cdr3_aa: CASAGGDEQYF

v_call: TRBV2
d_call: .
cdr3_aa: CASMFNVGRTQDTQYF

v_call: TRBV5-1
d_call: TRBD2
cdr3_aa: CASSFLAGKGETQYF

v_call: TRBV19
d_call: .
cdr3_aa: CASSYFPTGITYNEQFF

v_call: TRBV10-3
d_call: TRBD1
cdr3_aa: CAISPGQGTTDTQYF

v_call: TRBV28
d_call: .
cdr3_aa: CASTTGIATYEQYF

v_call: TRBV7-3
d_call: TRBD1
cdr3_aa: CASSLTGGTGALTDTQYF

v_call: TRBV2
d_call: .
cdr3_aa: CASSGMGGVQNIQYF

v_call: TRBV4-1
d_call: .
cdr3_aa: CASTKDRGRQRTVEDYTQYF

v_call: TRBV4-3
d_call: TRBD1
cdr3_aa: CASSLQGANYGYTF

v_call: TRBV5-5
d_call: .
cdr3_aa: CASSLFADSRLGYTF

v_call: TRBV9
d_call: .
cdr3_aa: CASSDRGGTGQAKNIQYF

v_call: TRBV4-2
d_call: TRBD2
cdr3_aa: CASSQDPGGPGELFF